A selection of T cell receptor beta chains follows, all from one sample in a study of radiotherapy plus CTLA-4 blockade in lung cancer. Sequencing used immunoSEQ multiplex PCR; TCRdb keeps in-frame clones, though not all of them. The repertoire holds 130,000 or so clones, with more than 80% as singletons. The source was peripheral blood, collected from a patient treated with radiotherapy plus ipilimumab. The receptors were sampled from a human donor with non-small cell lung cancer that progressed on radiotherapy plus ipilimumab. The CDR3 runs from the conserved cysteine through the conserved F or W. Fields, in order: J gene, D gene, V gene, CDR3 length, CDR3 protein, CDR3 DNA. D genes are given only for firm matches.

TRBJ1-2,TRBD1,TRBV18,15,CASSVRTGGIDGYTF,TGTGCCAGCTCAGTAAGGACAGGGGGCATTGATGGCTACACCTTC
TRBJ1-1,.,TRBV29-1,11,CSAGINTEAFF,TGCAGCGCCGGGATTAACACTGAAGCTTTCTTT
TRBJ2-2,TRBD1,TRBV4-1,17,CASSQTRDRAYTGELFF,TGCGCCAGCAGCCAAACGCGGGACAGGGCGTACACCGGGGAGCTGTTTTTT
TRBJ2-5,TRBD1,TRBV11-2,16,CASSLGQGARWETQYF,TGTGCCAGCAGCTTAGGTCAGGGGGCGCGTTGGGAGACCCAGTACTTC
TRBJ1-2,TRBD1,TRBV4-1,14,CASSQADRVYGYTF,TGCGCCAGCAGCCAAGCTGACAGGGTCTATGGCTACACCTTC
TRBJ1-1,.,TRBV18,15,CASSPGAGANTEAFF,TGTGCCAGCTCACCCGGGGCTGGGGCGAACACTGAAGCTTTCTTT
TRBJ1-2,.,TRBV6-1,13,CASTLGKDYGYTF,TGTGCCAGCACTCTGGGGAAAGACTATGGCTACACCTTC
TRBJ2-3,.,TRBV15,14,CATSRVKRADTQYF,TGTGCCACCAGCAGAGTCAAGAGGGCAGATACGCAGTATTTT
TRBJ2-7,TRBD1,TRBV13,15,CASSASTGTGAEQYF,TGTGCCAGCAGCGCCTCCACCGGGACAGGGGCCGAGCAGTACTTC
TRBJ1-1,.,TRBV5-4,17,CASSSYRDGSMNTEAFF,TGTGCCAGCAGCTCATACCGGGACGGTTCCATGAACACTGAAGCTTTCTTT
TRBJ2-1,TRBD2,TRBV5-1,14,CASRGLAEYNEQFF,TGCGCCAGCAGAGGACTAGCGGAGTACAATGAGCAGTTCTTC
TRBJ2-1,TRBD2,TRBV5-1,14,CASSLNSGSNEQFF,TGCGCCAGCAGCTTGAATAGCGGGAGCAATGAGCAGTTCTTC
TRBJ1-2,.,TRBV19,15,CASSPLLGGIYGYTF,TGTGCCAGTAGTCCCCTGCTCGGGGGAATCTATGGCTACACCTTC
TRBJ2-3,TRBD2,TRBV10-1,16,CASSDFPSGKTDTQYF,TGCGCCAGCAGTGACTTTCCTAGCGGCAAGACAGATACGCAGTATTTT
TRBJ2-5,TRBD2,TRBV7-9,15,CASAPTSGMRETQYF,TGTGCCAGCGCCCCTACTAGCGGGATGAGAGAGACCCAGTACTTC
TRBJ2-7,.,TRBV7-2,15,CASSDSGTTLYEQYF,TGTGCCAGCAGCGACTCCGGGACGACCCTCTACGAGCAGTACTTC
TRBJ1-5,.,TRBV6-1,14,CASSGGNSNQPQHF,TGTGCCAGCAGTGGGGGGAATAGCAATCAGCCCCAGCATTTT
TRBJ1-1,TRBD1,TRBV19,14,CASSNRGRGTEAFF,TGTGCCAGTAGTAACAGGGGGCGCGGGACTGAAGCTTTCTTT
TRBJ1-1,TRBD1,TRBV18,15,CASSPGTALNTEAFF,TGTGCCAGCTCACCCGGGACAGCCCTGAACACTGAAGCTTTCTTT
TRBJ1-5,TRBD1,TRBV6-1,16,CASSDRQGVSNQPQHF,TGTGCCAGCAGTGACCGACAGGGGGTTAGCAATCAGCCCCAGCATTTT
TRBJ2-7,TRBD2,TRBV6-6,14,CASSSPGTSGRQYF,TGTGCCAGCAGTTCACCCGGGACTAGCGGTCGGCAGTACTTC
TRBJ2-1,TRBD1,TRBV7-9,18,CASSSLRDRGFSYNEQFF,TGTGCCAGCAGCTCTCTCCGGGACAGGGGTTTCTCCTACAATGAGCAGTTCTTC
TRBJ2-1,.,TRBV27,17,CASSLGGRAQGYNEQFF,TGTGCCAGCAGTTTAGGTGGGAGGGCCCAGGGGTACAATGAGCAGTTCTTC
TRBJ2-3,.,TRBV6-1,11,CASSEAEREYF,TGTGCCAGCAGTGAAGCGGAGAGGGAGTATTTT
TRBJ1-2,.,TRBV6-5,15,CASSPRMDRDYGYTF,TGTGCCAGCAGCCCCCGGATGGACAGAGACTATGGCTACACCTTC
TRBJ2-4,TRBD2,TRBV2,16,CASSGEGLLAKNIQYF,TGTGCCAGCAGTGGGGAGGGATTGTTAGCCAAAAACATTCAGTACTTC
TRBJ1-1,.,TRBV7-9,15,CASSLSLVGHTEAFF,TGTGCCAGCAGCTTATCCTTAGTAGGTCACACTGAAGCTTTCTTT
TRBJ2-1,TRBD2,TRBV27,19,CASSLAAGGAPPPSTEQFF,TGTGCCAGCAGTTTAGCGGCGGGAGGGGCCCCACCCCCCTCTACAGAGCAGTTCTTC
TRBJ2-3,.,TRBV6-5,15,CAGCRGGSATDTQYF,TGTGCCGGTTGCAGGGGAGGGAGTGCCACAGATACGCAGTATTTT